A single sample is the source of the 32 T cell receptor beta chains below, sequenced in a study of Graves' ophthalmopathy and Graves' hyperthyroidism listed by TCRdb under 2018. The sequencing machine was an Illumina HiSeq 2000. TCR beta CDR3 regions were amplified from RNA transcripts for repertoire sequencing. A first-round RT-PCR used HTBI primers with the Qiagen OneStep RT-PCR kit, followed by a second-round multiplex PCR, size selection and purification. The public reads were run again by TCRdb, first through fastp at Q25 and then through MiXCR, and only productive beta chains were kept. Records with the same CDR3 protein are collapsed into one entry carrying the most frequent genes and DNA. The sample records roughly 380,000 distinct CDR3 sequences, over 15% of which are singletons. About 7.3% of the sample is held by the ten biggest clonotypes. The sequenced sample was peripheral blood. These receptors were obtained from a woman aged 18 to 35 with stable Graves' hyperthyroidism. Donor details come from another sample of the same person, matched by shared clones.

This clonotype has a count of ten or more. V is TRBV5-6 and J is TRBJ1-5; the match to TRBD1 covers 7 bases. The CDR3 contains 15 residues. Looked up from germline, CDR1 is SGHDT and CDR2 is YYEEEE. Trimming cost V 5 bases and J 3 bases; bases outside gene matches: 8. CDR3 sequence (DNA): TGTGCCAGCAGACGAAGTGACAGGGACAATCAGCCCCAGCATTTT. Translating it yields CASRRSDRDNQPQHF.

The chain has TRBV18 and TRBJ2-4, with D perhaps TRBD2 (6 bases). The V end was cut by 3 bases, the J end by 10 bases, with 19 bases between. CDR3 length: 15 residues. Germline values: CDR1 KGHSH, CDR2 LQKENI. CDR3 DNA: TGTGCCAGCTCACCCCTTCCTACCGGGAGTACGATTCAGTACTTC. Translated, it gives CASSPLPTGSTIQYF.

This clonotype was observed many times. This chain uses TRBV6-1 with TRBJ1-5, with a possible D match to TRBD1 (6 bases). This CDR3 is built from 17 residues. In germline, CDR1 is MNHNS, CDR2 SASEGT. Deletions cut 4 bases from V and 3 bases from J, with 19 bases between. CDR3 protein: CASSVRDKGFPNQPQHF. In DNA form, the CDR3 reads TGTGCCAGCAGTGTCCGGGACAAGGGTTTTCCCAATCAGCCCCAGCATTTT.

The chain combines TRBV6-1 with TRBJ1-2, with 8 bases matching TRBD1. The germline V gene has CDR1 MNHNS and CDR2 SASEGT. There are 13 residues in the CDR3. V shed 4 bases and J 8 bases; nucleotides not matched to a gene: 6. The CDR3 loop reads CASSADRGGGYTF. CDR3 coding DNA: TGTGCCAGCAGTGCAGACAGGGGCGGAGGCTACACCTTC.

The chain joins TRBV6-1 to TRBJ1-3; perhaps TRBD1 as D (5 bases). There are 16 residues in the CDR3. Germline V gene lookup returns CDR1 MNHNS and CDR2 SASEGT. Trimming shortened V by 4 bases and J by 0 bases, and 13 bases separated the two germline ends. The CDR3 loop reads CASSGPTVISGNTIYF. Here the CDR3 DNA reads TGTGCCAGCAGTGGACCGACAGTAATCTCTGGAAACACCATATATTTT.

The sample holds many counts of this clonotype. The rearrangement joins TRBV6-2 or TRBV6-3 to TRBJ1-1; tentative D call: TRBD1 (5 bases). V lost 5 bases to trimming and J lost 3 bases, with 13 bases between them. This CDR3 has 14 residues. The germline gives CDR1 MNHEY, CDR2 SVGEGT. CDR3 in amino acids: CASSPIGADTEAFF. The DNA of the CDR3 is TGTGCCAGCAGTCCCATCGGGGCAGACACTGAAGCTTTCTTT.

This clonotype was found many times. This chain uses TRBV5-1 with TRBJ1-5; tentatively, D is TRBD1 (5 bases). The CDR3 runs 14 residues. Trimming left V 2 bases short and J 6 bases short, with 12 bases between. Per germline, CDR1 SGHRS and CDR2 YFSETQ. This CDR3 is CASSLGRDGQPQHF. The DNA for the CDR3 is TGCGCCAGCAGCTTAGGCAGGGACGGTCAGCCCCAGCATTTT. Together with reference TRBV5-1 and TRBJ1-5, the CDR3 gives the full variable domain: KAGVTQTPRYLIKTRGQQVTLSCSPISGHRSVSWYQQTPGQGLQFLFEYFSETQRNKGNFPGRFSGRQFSNSRSEMNVSTLELGDSALYLCASSLGRDGQPQHFGDGTRLSIL.

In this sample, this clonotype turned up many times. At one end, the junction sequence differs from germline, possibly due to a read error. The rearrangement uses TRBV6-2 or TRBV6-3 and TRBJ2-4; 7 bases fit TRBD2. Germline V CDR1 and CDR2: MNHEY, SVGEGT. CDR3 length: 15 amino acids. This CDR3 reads CASSSRGVMRNIKYF. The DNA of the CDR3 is TGTGCCAGCAGTTCCCGGGGGGTAATGAGAAACATTAAGTACTTC.

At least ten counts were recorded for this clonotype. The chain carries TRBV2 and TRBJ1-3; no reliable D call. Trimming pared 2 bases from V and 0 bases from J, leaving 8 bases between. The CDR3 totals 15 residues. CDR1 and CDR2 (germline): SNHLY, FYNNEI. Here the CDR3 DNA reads TGTGCCAGCAGTGAACCCTACCGCTCTGGAAACACCATATATTTT. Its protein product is CASSEPYRSGNTIYF.

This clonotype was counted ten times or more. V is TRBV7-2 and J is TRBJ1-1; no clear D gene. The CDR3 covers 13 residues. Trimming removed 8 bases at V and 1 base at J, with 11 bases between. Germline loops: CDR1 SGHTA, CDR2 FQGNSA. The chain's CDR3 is CASAKPQNTEAFF. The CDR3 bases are TGTGCCAGCGCGAAGCCCCAGAACACTGAAGCTTTCTTT.

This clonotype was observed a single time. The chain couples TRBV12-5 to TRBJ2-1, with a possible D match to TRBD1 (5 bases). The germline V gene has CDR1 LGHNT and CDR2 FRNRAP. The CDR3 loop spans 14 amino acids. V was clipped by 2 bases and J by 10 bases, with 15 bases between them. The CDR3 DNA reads TGTGCTAGTGGTTTGTCAGGCGTGGACATAGAGCAGTTCTTC. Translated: CASGLSGVDIEQFF.

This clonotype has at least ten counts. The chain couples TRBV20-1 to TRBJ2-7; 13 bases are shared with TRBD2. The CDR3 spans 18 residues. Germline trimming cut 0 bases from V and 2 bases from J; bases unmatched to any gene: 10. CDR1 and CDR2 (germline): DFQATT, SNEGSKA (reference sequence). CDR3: CSARDYLGLAGDPYEQYF. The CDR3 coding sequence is TGCAGTGCTAGAGATTATCTAGGACTAGCGGGGGATCCCTACGAGCAGTACTTC.

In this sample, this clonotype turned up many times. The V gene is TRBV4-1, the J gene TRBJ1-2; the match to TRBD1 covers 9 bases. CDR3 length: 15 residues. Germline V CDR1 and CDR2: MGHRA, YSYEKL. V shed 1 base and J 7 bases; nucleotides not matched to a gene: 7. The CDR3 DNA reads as TGCGCCAGCAGCCAAGCCGGACAGGGGTCTGGTGGCTACACCTTC. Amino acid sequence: CASSQAGQGSGGYTF.

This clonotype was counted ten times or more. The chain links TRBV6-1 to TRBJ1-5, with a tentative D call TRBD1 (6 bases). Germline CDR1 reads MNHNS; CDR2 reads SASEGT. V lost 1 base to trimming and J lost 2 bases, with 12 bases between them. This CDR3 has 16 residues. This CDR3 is CASSEDRAQGNQPQHF. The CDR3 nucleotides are TGTGCCAGCAGTGAAGACAGGGCGCAAGGCAATCAGCCCCAGCATTTT.

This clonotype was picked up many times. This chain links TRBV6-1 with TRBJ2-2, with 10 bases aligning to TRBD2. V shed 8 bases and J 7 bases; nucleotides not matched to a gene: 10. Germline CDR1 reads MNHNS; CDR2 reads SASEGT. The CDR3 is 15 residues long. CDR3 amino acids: CASEKAGGRGGELFF. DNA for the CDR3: TGTGCCAGCGAGAAAGCGGGGGGGCGCGGCGGGGAGCTGTTTTTT.

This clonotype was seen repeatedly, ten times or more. CDR3: CSVEDPGTGYTF. CDR3 DNA: TGCAGCGTTGAGGACCCGGGGACTGGCTACACCTTC. The rearrangement links TRBV29-1 to TRBJ1-2; D may be TRBD1 (5 bases). Deletions cut 3 bases from V and 7 bases from J, with 12 bases between. CDR1 is SQVTM and CDR2 is ANQGSEA in the germline V gene. The CDR3 has 12 residues.

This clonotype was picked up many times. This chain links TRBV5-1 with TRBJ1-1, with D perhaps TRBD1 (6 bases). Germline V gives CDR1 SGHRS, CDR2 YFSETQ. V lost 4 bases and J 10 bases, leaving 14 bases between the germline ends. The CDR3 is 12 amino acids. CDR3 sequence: CASSPGQFGAFF. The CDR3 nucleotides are TGCGCCAGCAGCCCCGGACAGTTTGGAGCTTTCTTT.

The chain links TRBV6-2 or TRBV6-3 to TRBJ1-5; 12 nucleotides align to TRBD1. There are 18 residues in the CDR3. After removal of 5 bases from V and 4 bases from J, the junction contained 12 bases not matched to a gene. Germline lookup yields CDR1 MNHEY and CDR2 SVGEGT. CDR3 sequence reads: CASSPRSGQGARNQPQHF. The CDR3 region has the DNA TGTGCCAGCAGTCCAAGGTCGGGACAGGGGGCGAGGAATCAGCCCCAGCATTTT.

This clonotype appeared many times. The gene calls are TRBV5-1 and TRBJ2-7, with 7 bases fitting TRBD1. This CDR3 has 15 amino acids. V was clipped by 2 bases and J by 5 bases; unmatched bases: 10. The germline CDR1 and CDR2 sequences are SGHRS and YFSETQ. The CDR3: CASSLRQGNFHEQYF. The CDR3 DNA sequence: TGCGCCAGCAGCTTAAGACAGGGCAATTTCCACGAGCAGTACTTC.

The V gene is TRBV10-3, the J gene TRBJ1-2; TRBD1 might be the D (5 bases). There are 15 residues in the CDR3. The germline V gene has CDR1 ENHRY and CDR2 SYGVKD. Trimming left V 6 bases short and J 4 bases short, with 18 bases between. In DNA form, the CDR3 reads TGTGCCATCAGGACACGGCAGGGTCGCCTCTATGGCTACACCTTC. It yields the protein CAIRTRQGRLYGYTF.

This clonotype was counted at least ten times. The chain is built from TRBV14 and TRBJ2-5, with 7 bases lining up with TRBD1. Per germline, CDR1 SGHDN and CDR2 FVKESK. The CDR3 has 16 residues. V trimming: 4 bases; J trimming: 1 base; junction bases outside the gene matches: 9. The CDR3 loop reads CASSPIRDSLQETQYF. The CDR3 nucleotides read TGTGCCAGCAGCCCGATCCGGGACAGCCTCCAAGAGACCCAGTACTTC.

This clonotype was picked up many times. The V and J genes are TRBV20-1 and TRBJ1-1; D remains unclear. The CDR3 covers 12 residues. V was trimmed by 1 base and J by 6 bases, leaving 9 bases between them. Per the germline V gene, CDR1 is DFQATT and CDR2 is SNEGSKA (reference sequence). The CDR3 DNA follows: TGCAGTGCTAGAGCGGGGTTTTCTGAAGCTTTCTTT. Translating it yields CSARAGFSEAFF.

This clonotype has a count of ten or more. DNA for the CDR3: TGCGCCAGCAGCTTGGGGACAACCTACGAGGAGACCCAGTACTTC. Protein sequence: CASSLGTTYEETQYF. This rearrangement joins TRBV5-1 to TRBJ2-5; a weak D match, TRBD1 (5 bases). The CDR3 runs to 15 residues. V gave up 0 bases and J gave up 5 bases, with 14 bases separating them. The germline CDR1 and CDR2 sequences are SGHRS and YFSETQ. Full variable domain (remainder filled in from reference TRBV5-1 and TRBJ2-5): KAGVTQTPRYLIKTRGQQVTLSCSPISGHRSVSWYQQTPGQGLQFLFEYFSETQRNKGNFPGRFSGRQFSNSRSEMNVSTLELGDSALYLCASSLGTTYEETQYFGPGTRLLVL.

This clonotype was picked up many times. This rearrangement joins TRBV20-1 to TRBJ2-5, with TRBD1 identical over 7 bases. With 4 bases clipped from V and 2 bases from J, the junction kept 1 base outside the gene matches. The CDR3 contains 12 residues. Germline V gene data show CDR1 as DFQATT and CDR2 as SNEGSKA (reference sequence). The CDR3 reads CSATTGQETQYF. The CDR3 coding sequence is TGCAGTGCTACGACAGGGCAAGAGACCCAGTACTTC.

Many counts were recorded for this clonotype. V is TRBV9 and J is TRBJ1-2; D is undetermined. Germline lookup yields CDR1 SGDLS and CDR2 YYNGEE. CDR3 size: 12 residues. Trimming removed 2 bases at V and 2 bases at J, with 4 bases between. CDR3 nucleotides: TGTGCCAGCAGCGTTGGGAACTATGGCTACACCTTC. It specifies CASSVGNYGYTF.

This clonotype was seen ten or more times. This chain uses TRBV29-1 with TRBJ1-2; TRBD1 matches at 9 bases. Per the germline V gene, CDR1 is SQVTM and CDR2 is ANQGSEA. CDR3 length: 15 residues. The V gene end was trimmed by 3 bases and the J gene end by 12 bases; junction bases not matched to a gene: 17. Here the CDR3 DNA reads TGCAGCGTTGACCTCCAACCGGGACAGGGCAATAAGAACACCTTC. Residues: CSVDLQPGQGNKNTF.

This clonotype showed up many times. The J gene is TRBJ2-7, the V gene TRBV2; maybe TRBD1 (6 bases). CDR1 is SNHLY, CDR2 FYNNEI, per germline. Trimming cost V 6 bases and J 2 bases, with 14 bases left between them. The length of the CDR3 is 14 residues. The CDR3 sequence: CASRATGSTYEQYF. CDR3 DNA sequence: TGTGCCAGCAGGGCGACAGGTAGCACCTACGAGCAGTACTTC.

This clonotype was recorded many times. The CDR3 DNA reads TGTGCCAGTAGTGTCCTCTCTGGAAACACCATATATTTT. Translation gives CASSVLSGNTIYF. The chain links TRBV19 to TRBJ1-3; no clear D. The CDR3 spans 13 residues. Trimming removed 5 bases from V and 0 bases from J, with 5 bases in between. CDR1 is LNHDA and CDR2 is SQIVND in the germline V gene (reference sequence). Full variable domain (rest looked up from reference TRBV19 and TRBJ1-3): DGGITQSPKYLFRKEGQNVTLSCEQNLNHDAMYWYRQDPGQGLRLIYYSQIVNDFQKGDIAEGYSVSREKKESFPLTVTSAQKNPTAFYLCASSVLSGNTIYFGEGSWLTVV.

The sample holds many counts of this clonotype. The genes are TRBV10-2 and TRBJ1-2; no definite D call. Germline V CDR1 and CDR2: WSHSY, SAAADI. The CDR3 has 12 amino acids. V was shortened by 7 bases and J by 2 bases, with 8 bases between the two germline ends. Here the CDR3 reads CASMTGNYGYTF. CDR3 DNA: TGCGCCAGCATGACGGGGAACTATGGCTACACCTTC.

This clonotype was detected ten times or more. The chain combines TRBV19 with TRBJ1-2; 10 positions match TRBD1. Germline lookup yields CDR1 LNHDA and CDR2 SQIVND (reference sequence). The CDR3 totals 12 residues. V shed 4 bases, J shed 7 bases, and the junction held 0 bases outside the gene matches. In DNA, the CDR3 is TGTGCCAGTAGTAGACAGGGGGCTGGCTACACCTTC. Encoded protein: CASSRQGAGYTF.

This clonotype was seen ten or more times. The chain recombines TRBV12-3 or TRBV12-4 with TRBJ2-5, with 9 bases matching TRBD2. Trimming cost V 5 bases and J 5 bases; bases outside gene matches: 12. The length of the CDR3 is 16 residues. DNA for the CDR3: TGTGCCAGCAGTCCCGTGGGGCGGGGGGGCGGTGAGACCCAGTACTTC. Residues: CASSPVGRGGGETQYF.

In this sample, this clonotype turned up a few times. CDR3 sequence: CSVEGDRGPNTIYF. The CDR3 DNA is TGCAGCGTTGAGGGGGACAGGGGGCCTAACACCATATATTTT. This sequence joins TRBV29-1 and TRBJ1-3; 12 positions match TRBD1. Trimming at V came to 3 bases and at J to 7 bases, leaving 4 bases not matched to a gene. Looked up from germline, CDR1 is SQVTM and CDR2 is ANQGSEA. The CDR3 length is 14 residues.